Detailed here is one TCR beta chain. The sample is drawn from a study of cytomegalovirus exposure and HLA in healthy donors. V was pared by 7 bases and J by 4 bases, with 22 bases between. The CDR3 spans 16 residues. Germline V lookup: CDR1 MNHEY, CDR2 SMNVEV (reference sequence). A multiplex PCR was run with 60 Vbeta primers and 13 Jbeta primers. Clones were sequenced by immunoSEQ multiplex PCR, and TCRdb holds only the in-frame ones, with some missing. The table counts about 130,000 clones; approximately 1.9% lies in the top ten. J is TRBJ1-2 and V is TRBV27; D remains unclear. Sequencing was carried out using PBMCs. The source of this sequence is an older woman in good health and CMV-seronegative. CDR3 in amino acids: CASTRLEGSSPYGYTF. As DNA, the CDR3 is TGTGCCAGCACCCGGCTCGAGGGCAGTTCCCCCTATGGCTACACCTTC.